The 28 T cell receptor beta chains below were found in one sample sequenced in a study of blood T cell repertoires in COVID-19. This table comes from immunoSEQ multiplex PCR, and its TCRdb copy is limited to in-frame clones, with some not included. The table has around 150,000 clones, approximately 90% seen once. Source material: peripheral blood. The source of these receptors is an older woman with active or convalescent COVID-19.

The rearrangement links TRBV12-3 or TRBV12-4 to TRBJ2-1, with D tentatively TRBD1 (6 bases). The CDR3 contains 12 residues. Between the trimmed V and J ends, which lost 6 bases and 7 bases, there was a span of 10 bases. CDR3 nucleotide sequence: TGTGCCAGCAGCAGACAGGAAAATGAGCAGTTCTTC. Translated, it gives CASSRQENEQFF.

The chain uses TRBV30 and TRBJ2-1, with D hard to call. V lost 0 bases to trimming and J lost 7 bases, with 7 bases between them. Germline assignment: CDR1 GTSNPN and CDR2 SVGIG (reference sequence). This CDR3 comprises 12 residues. The CDR3 loop reads CAWSVLRNEQFF. In nucleotides, the CDR3 is TGTGCCTGGAGTGTACTAAGAAATGAGCAGTTCTTC.

The chain recombines TRBV18 with TRBJ2-7, with D perhaps matching TRBD1 (6 bases). CDR3 length equals 14 residues. Between the trimmed V and J ends, which lost 4 bases and 7 bases, there was a span of 17 bases. Germline V gives CDR1 KGHSH, CDR2 LQKENI. In nucleotides, the CDR3 is TGTGCCAGCTCACGGGAGTCAGGGGAGAGGGAGCAGTACTTC. Amino acids: CASSRESGEREQYF.

This sequence joins TRBV18 and TRBJ2-3; maybe TRBD1 (7 bases). The V gene lost 6 bases and the J gene lost 3 bases, with 13 bases spanning the gap. CDR1 is KGHSH and CDR2 is LQKENI in the germline V gene. The CDR3 contains 14 residues. CDR3 in amino acids: CASSQGGSTDTQYF. The CDR3 DNA reads as TGTGCCAGCTCGCAGGGGGGTTCGACAGATACGCAGTATTTT.

The genes are TRBV2 and TRBJ1-6; the D is unclear. The CDR3 contains 12 residues. The germline V gene has CDR1 SNHLY and CDR2 FYNNEI. V gave up 5 bases and J gave up 7 bases, with 6 bases separating them. This chain's CDR3 is CASSPENSPLHF. The CDR3 DNA follows: TGTGCCAGCAGTCCAGAAAATTCACCCCTCCACTTT.

This clone appeared a few times. V usage is TRBV4-3 and J usage is TRBJ1-1; weak D call: TRBD1 (6 bases). The CDR3 spans 13 residues. Germline CDR1 reads LGHNA; CDR2 reads YSLEER. Trimming removed 5 bases at V and 2 bases at J, with 9 bases between. The DNA of the CDR3 is TGCGCCAGCAGCTTACAGGGTAACACTGAAGCTTTCTTT. Translation: CASSLQGNTEAFF.

CDR3 bases: TGTGCCAGCAACCGACCCCTGACAGTCGGCTACGAGCAGTACTTC. As protein: CASNRPLTVGYEQYF. The chain links TRBV3-1 (or the pseudogene TRBV3-2) to TRBJ2-7; D is possibly TRBD1 (5 bases). This CDR3 contains 15 residues. Trimming removed 7 bases at V and 3 bases at J, with 19 bases between. CDR1 is LGHDT, CDR2 YNNKEL, per germline (reference sequence).

V is TRBV5-1 and J is TRBJ2-3; D is unclear. There are 14 residues in the CDR3. From germline, CDR1 is SGHRS and CDR2 YFSETQ. V was cut by 3 bases and J by 0 bases, with 8 bases left in between. The CDR3 region has the DNA TGCGCCAGCAGCTCCGACAAAAGCACAGATACGCAGTATTTT. This sequence encodes CASSSDKSTDTQYF.

The J gene is TRBJ1-1, the V gene TRBV7-2, with TRBD1 matching over 7 bases. CDR3 length: 16 amino acids. CDR1 SGHTA and CDR2 FQGNSA come from the germline V gene. With 4 bases clipped from V and 5 bases from J, the junction kept 13 bases outside the gene matches. The CDR3 loop reads CASSSSTGSVRTEAFF. In nucleotides, the CDR3 is TGTGCCAGCAGCTCATCGACAGGGTCGGTAAGGACTGAAGCTTTCTTT.

J is TRBJ1-6 and V is TRBV19, with 8 bases lining up with TRBD1. V was clipped by 4 bases and J by 10 bases; unmatched bases: 6. The CDR3 sequence is 14 residues long. Germline V lookup: CDR1 LNHDA, CDR2 SQIVND (reference sequence). The CDR3 region has the DNA TGTGCCAGTAGTACACAGGGGGGGTCATCACCCCTCCACTTT. Residues: CASSTQGGSSPLHF.

The chain links TRBV7-2 to TRBJ2-3; TRBD2 is a possible D gene (7 bases). V was shortened by 5 bases and J by 6 bases, with 24 bases between the two germline ends. Germline assignment: CDR1 SGHTA and CDR2 FQGNSA. The length of the CDR3 is 17 residues. The CDR3 sequence is CASSPQASGGPRDTQYF. The CDR3 DNA follows: TGTGCCAGCAGCCCCCAGGCGTCCGGGGGGCCCCGGGATACGCAGTATTTT.

This chain links TRBV5-8 with TRBJ1-5; D might be TRBD1 (6 bases). The CDR3 spans 16 residues. The V gene's germline CDR1 is SGHTS and CDR2 YDEGEE. V shed 0 bases and J shed 4 bases, with 14 bases lying between them. The CDR3 DNA reads as TGTGCCAGCAGCTTGGGCACAGGGTCTTGGAATCAGCCCCAGCATTTT. Protein: CASSLGTGSWNQPQHF.

V usage is TRBV11-3 and J usage is TRBJ2-1; D remains ambiguous. The germline V gene has CDR1 SGHNT and CDR2 YENEEA. CDR3 length equals 13 residues. V was cut by 1 base and J by 5 bases, with 6 bases left in between. The CDR3 DNA sequence: TGTGCCAGCAGCTTAGGGCAAGACAATGAGCAGTTCTTC. The encoded protein is CASSLGQDNEQFF.

The chain employs TRBV7-2 and TRBJ1-2, with 7 bases identical to TRBD1. Losses at the gene ends were 1 base for V and 7 bases for J; bases not matched to a gene: 6. Germline V CDR1 and CDR2: SGHTA, FQGNSA. The CDR3 is made up of 14 amino acids. The CDR3, as DNA: TGTGCCAGCAGCTTAGTTCCGGGGACAGTTGGCTACACCTTC. It specifies CASSLVPGTVGYTF.

The chain recombines TRBV7-2 with TRBJ2-1, with a possible D match to TRBD2 (6 bases). Trimming stripped 2 bases from V and 8 bases from J, with 19 bases between. The CDR3 is made up of 16 amino acids. Looked up from germline, CDR1 is SGHTA and CDR2 is FQGNSA. The CDR3 protein is CASSLSLGLRGHEQFF. Written as DNA, the CDR3 is TGTGCCAGCAGCTTAAGCTTGGGACTCCGGGGCCATGAGCAGTTCTTC. The full variable domain, completed using reference TRBV7-2 and TRBJ2-1, is GAGVSQSPSNKVTEKGKDVELRCDPISGHTALYWYRQSLGQGLEFLIYFQGNSAPDKSGLPSDRFSAERTGGSVSTLTIQRTQQEDSAVYLCASSLSLGLRGHEQFFGPGTRLTVL.

The chain recombines TRBV5-1 with TRBJ1-4; tentatively, D is TRBD1 (6 bases). The germline V gene encodes CDR1 SGHRS and CDR2 YFSETQ. V lost 4 bases, J lost 8 bases, and 15 bases lay in between. The length of the CDR3 is 14 residues. DNA of the CDR3: TGCGCCAGCAGCGGACAGCTACCGGAGGAAAAACTGTTTTTT. Protein: CASSGQLPEEKLFF. Full variable domain (missing parts from reference TRBV5-1 and TRBJ1-4): KAGVTQTPRYLIKTRGQQVTLSCSPISGHRSVSWYQQTPGQGLQFLFEYFSETQRNKGNFPGRFSGRQFSNSRSEMNVSTLELGDSALYLCASSGQLPEEKLFFGSGTQLSVL.

The V call is TRBV2, the J call TRBJ2-7; D possibly corresponds to TRBD1 (5 bases). Trimming shortened V by 3 bases and J by 4 bases, and 16 bases separated the two germline ends. The CDR3 has 15 residues. Germline lookup yields CDR1 SNHLY and CDR2 FYNNEI. The CDR3 DNA sequence: TGTGCCAGCAGTGAGAGACAGCGTGGCATATACGAGCAGTACTTC. Its translation: CASSERQRGIYEQYF.

This rearrangement joins TRBV2 to TRBJ2-7; possible D gene TRBD1, 6 bases. V was clipped by 2 bases and J by 3 bases, with 11 bases between them. This CDR3 is 14 amino acids long. The germline V gene encodes CDR1 SNHLY and CDR2 FYNNEI. CDR3 sequence (DNA): TGTGCCAGCAGTGAAAGGGGGAAAGTCTACGAGCAGTACTTC. This sequence encodes CASSERGKVYEQYF.

This clone was recorded once. The chain combines TRBV2 with TRBJ2-3; 7 nucleotides line up with TRBD1. In germline, CDR1 is SNHLY, CDR2 FYNNEI. The length of the CDR3 is 14 residues. Trimming cost V 9 bases and J 2 bases; bases outside gene matches: 8. CDR3 coding DNA: TGTGCCAGTCGGCAGGGGGATGCCACAGATACGCAGTATTTT. This codes for CASRQGDATDTQYF.

This chain connects TRBV30 to TRBJ2-7; a possible D gene is TRBD1 (6 bases). Germline V gene sequence: CDR1 GTSNPN, CDR2 SVGIG (reference sequence). V gave up 1 base and J gave up 2 bases, with 9 bases separating them. The CDR3 contains 13 residues. The CDR3 DNA is TGTGCCTGGAGTGGGACAGCGACCTACGAGCAGTACTTC. Protein sequence: CAWSGTATYEQYF.

The chain combines TRBV29-1 with TRBJ2-7; TRBD2 is a possible D gene (6 bases). V was clipped by 4 bases and J by 4 bases, with 20 bases between them. The CDR3 is made up of 15 amino acids. The germline gives CDR1 SQVTM, CDR2 ANQGSEA. CDR3 loop: CSVVGGRGKRYEQYF. The CDR3 nucleotides read TGCAGCGTTGTAGGAGGGAGAGGTAAAAGATACGAGCAGTACTTC.

This chain connects TRBV27 to TRBJ1-6; D call uncertain. Per germline, CDR1 MNHEY and CDR2 SMNVEV (reference sequence). CDR3 length equals 16 residues. The V and J ends lost 5 bases and 0 bases respectively, with 11 bases between them. The CDR3 region is CASSKTRSSYNSPLHF. Here the CDR3 DNA reads TGTGCCAGCAGTAAGACACGTAGCTCCTATAATTCACCCCTCCACTTT.

J is TRBJ1-2 and V is TRBV6-6, with a tentative D call TRBD1 (6 bases). V was clipped by 2 bases and J by 4 bases, with 11 bases between them. Germline V gives CDR1 MNHNY, CDR2 SVGAGI (reference sequence). The CDR3 length is 14 residues. This chain's CDR3 is CASSYGGARYGYTF. The CDR3, as DNA: TGTGCCAGCAGTTACGGGGGGGCGCGCTATGGCTACACCTTC.

The genes are TRBV3-1 (or the pseudogene TRBV3-2) and TRBJ2-3, with 11 bases lining up with TRBD2. Losses at the gene ends were 4 bases for V and 4 bases for J; bases not matched to a gene: 13. CDR3 size: 18 residues. Germline assignment: CDR1 LGHDT and CDR2 YNNKEL (reference sequence). Here the CDR3 DNA reads TGTGCCAGCAGCCGCTACGGAGTAGCGGGGGGGCGTTCAGATACGCAGTATTTT. Its protein product is CASSRYGVAGGRSDTQYF.

CDR3 amino acids: CAGVQGPQTGTEAFF. The CDR3 DNA reads TGTGCGGGAGTACAGGGTCCCCAAACCGGCACTGAAGCTTTCTTT. V and J are TRBV12-2 and TRBJ1-1; the D segment call TRBD1 is taken from the table without a DNA check. TRBV12-2 is labeled a pseudogene. The CDR3 sequence is 15 residues long.

V gene TRBV19 combines with J gene TRBJ2-5, with 12 nucleotides matching TRBD2. From germline, CDR1 is LNHDA and CDR2 SQIVND (reference sequence). The CDR3 consists of 15 residues. V lost 4 bases to trimming and J lost 5 bases; unmatched junction nucleotides: 5. CDR3 sequence (DNA): TGTGCCAGTAGTACGACTAGCGGGGGACGCGAGACCCAGTACTTC. Translating gives CASSTTSGGRETQYF. Supplemented by reference TRBV19 and TRBJ2-5, the full variable domain reads DGGITQSPKYLFRKEGQNVTLSCEQNLNHDAMYWYRQDPGQGLRLIYYSQIVNDFQKGDIAEGYSVSREKKESFPLTVTSAQKNPTAFYLCASSTTSGGRETQYFGPGTRLLVL.

The chain employs TRBV29-1 and TRBJ2-3; 10 bases fit TRBD2. V was clipped by 6 bases and J by 5 bases; unmatched bases: 11. CDR3 length equals 15 residues. Germline CDR1 reads SQVTM; CDR2 reads ANQGSEA. The CDR3: CSVDGLADPGDTQYF. In nucleotides, the CDR3 is TGCAGCGTCGACGGACTAGCGGATCCAGGAGATACGCAGTATTTT.

V gene TRBV4-1 combines with J gene TRBJ2-1; 11 bases align to TRBD2. The V segment lost 3 bases and the J segment 4 bases; nucleotides outside the gene matches: 5. The CDR3 length is 16 residues. The V gene's germline CDR1 is MGHRA and CDR2 YSYEKL. The CDR3 DNA is TGCGCCAGCAGCCAGACAACTAGCGGGGGTTACAATGAGCAGTTCTTC. Encoded protein: CASSQTTSGGYNEQFF.